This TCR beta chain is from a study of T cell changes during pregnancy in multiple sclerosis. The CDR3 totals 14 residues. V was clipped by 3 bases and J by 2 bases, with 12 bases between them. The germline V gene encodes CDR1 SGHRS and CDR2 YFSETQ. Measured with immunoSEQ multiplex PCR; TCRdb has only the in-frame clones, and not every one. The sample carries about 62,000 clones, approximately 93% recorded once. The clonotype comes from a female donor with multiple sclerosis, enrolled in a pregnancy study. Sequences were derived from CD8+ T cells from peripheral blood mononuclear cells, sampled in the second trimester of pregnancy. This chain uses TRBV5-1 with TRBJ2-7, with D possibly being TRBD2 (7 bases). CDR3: CASSWRGGPYEQYF. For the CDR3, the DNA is TGCGCCAGCAGCTGGAGGGGGGGGCCCTACGAGCAGTACTTC.